These 17 T cell receptor beta chains came from one sample sequenced in a study of blood T cell repertoires in COVID-19. Clones were sequenced by immunoSEQ multiplex PCR, and TCRdb holds only the in-frame ones, with some missing. The table records tens of thousands of clones, 76% of them present only once. Sequences were obtained from peripheral blood. Every receptor here comes from a man aged 65 to 79 with active or convalescent COVID-19.

The rearrangement links TRBV5-1 to TRBJ2-4, with 9 positions matching TRBD1. The germline V gene encodes CDR1 SGHRS and CDR2 YFSETQ. The CDR3 is 16 amino acids. V shed 0 bases and J 6 bases; nucleotides not matched to a gene: 7. CDR3 amino acids: CASSLEAGTGRNIQYF. CDR3 sequence (DNA): TGCGCCAGCAGCTTGGAGGCCGGGACAGGGAGAAACATTCAGTACTTC.

This clone was seen more than once but under ten times. The chain carries TRBV28 and TRBJ1-4; a possible D gene is TRBD1 (5 bases). CDR3 length: 12 residues. V gave up 3 bases and J gave up 7 bases, with 6 bases separating them. Germline V gives CDR1 MDHEN, CDR2 SYDVKM. The CDR3 nucleotides read TGTGCCAGCAGTTTTCAGGGTGAAAAACTGTTTTTT. The encoded protein is CASSFQGEKLFF.

The chain recombines TRBV10-3 with TRBJ1-5; D call uncertain. V lost 10 bases and J 4 bases, leaving 14 bases between the germline ends. Germline CDR1 is ENHRY and CDR2 is SYGVKD. The CDR3 has 13 residues. CDR3 nucleotides: TGTGCCACCACCGGGAGCCTTAATCAGCCCCAGCATTTT. Amino acids: CATTGSLNQPQHF.

The chain links TRBV5-6 to TRBJ2-2, with D possibly TRBD1 on 6 matching bases. The CDR3 has 16 amino acids. V dropped 2 bases and J dropped 5 bases, with 16 bases sitting between them. Germline V gene data show CDR1 as SGHDT and CDR2 as YYEEEE. The chain's CDR3 is CASSFTGGRGTGELFF. CDR3 coding DNA: TGTGCCAGCAGCTTTACAGGCGGAAGGGGGACCGGGGAGCTGTTTTTT.

The sample holds a few counts of this clone. The chain uses TRBV6-1 and TRBJ1-5; possibly TRBD1 for D (6 bases). V was cut by 6 bases and J by 3 bases, with 18 bases left in between. Germline V gene sequence: CDR1 MNHNS, CDR2 SASEGT. The CDR3 loop spans 16 amino acids. DNA for the CDR3: TGTGCCAGCAGCGAACACGGGACATCAAACAATCAGCCCCAGCATTTT. Translated: CASSEHGTSNNQPQHF.

V usage is TRBV12-5 and J usage is TRBJ1-2; D call uncertain. Looked up from germline, CDR1 is LGHNT and CDR2 is FRNRAP. The CDR3 has 13 residues. The ends were cut back, 7 bases at V and 0 bases at J, with 9 bases in the middle. The CDR3 DNA is TGTGCTAGTGCCTTCGGGGCTAACTATGGCTACACCTTC. It translates to CASAFGANYGYTF.

The chain links TRBV27 to TRBJ2-3; D is perhaps TRBD2 (6 bases). With 8 bases removed from V and 6 bases from J, the gap between germline ends came to 12 bases. Germline CDR1 MNHEY, CDR2 SMNVEV (reference sequence). This CDR3 has 12 residues. The DNA of the CDR3 is TGTGCCAGCCGGGGGTTGGGGGATACGCAGTATTTT. It codes for CASRGLGDTQYF.

In this sample, this clone turned up once. V gene TRBV5-5 combines with J gene TRBJ1-6, with 7 bases lining up with TRBD1. This CDR3 has 13 amino acids. Per germline, CDR1 SGHKS and CDR2 YYEKEE (reference sequence). With 6 bases clipped from V and 10 bases from J, the junction kept 7 bases outside the gene matches. The CDR3 DNA sequence: TGTGCCAGCACCTTAGGGGGCGGCTCACCCCTCCACTTT. It specifies CASTLGGGSPLHF.

The chain is built from TRBV20-1 and TRBJ2-2, with TRBD1 as a possible D gene (5 bases). Germline lookup yields CDR1 DFQATT and CDR2 SNEGSKA (reference sequence). CDR3 length: 15 amino acids. Trimming took off 3 bases at V and 4 bases at J, with 15 bases between the two ends. CDR3 DNA sequence: TGCAGTGCTAGTAACGAACAGGAAATCACCGGGGAGCTGTTTTTT. It specifies CSASNEQEITGELFF.

The chain recombines TRBV3-1 (or the pseudogene TRBV3-2) with TRBJ2-3; 8 bases line up with TRBD2. V was clipped by 5 bases and J by 5 bases; unmatched bases: 12. The CDR3 consists of 16 residues. Germline CDR1 LGHDT, CDR2 YNNKEL (reference sequence). CDR3 protein: CASSSSAGGGGDTQYF. The DNA for the CDR3 is TGTGCCAGCAGCTCATCGGCGGGGGGTGGGGGAGATACGCAGTATTTT.

J is TRBJ2-2 and V is TRBV18; possible D gene TRBD2, 5 bases. This CDR3 has 13 amino acids. From germline, CDR1 is KGHSH and CDR2 LQKENI. Trimming removed 10 bases from V and 5 bases from J, with 14 bases in between. CDR3: CATGISVTGELFF. The CDR3 DNA follows: TGTGCCACCGGAATTAGCGTAACCGGGGAGCTGTTTTTT. The full variable domain, with the rest looked up from reference TRBV18 and TRBJ2-2, is NAGVMQNPRHLVRRRGQEARLRCSPMKGHSHVYWYRQLPEEGLKFMVYLQKENIIDESGMPKERFSAEFPKEGPSILRIQQVVRGDSAAYFCATGISVTGELFFGEGSRLTVL.

The CDR3 nucleotides read TGCGCCAGCAGCTTGTTTTTCGGAGATACGCAGTATTTT. It translates to CASSLFFGDTQYF. The V call is TRBV5-1, the J call TRBJ2-3; no reliable D call. The germline V and J ends were trimmed by 1 base and 5 bases, with 8 bases remaining between them. Germline loops: CDR1 SGHRS, CDR2 YFSETQ. This CDR3 has 13 amino acids. The whole variable domain, remainder taken from reference TRBV5-1 and TRBJ2-3, is KAGVTQTPRYLIKTRGQQVTLSCSPISGHRSVSWYQQTPGQGLQFLFEYFSETQRNKGNFPGRFSGRQFSNSRSEMNVSTLELGDSALYLCASSLFFGDTQYFGPGTRLTVL.

The chain uses TRBV4-1 and TRBJ2-3, with D possibly being TRBD1 (5 bases). Trimming stripped 0 bases from V and 4 bases from J, with 23 bases between. This CDR3 region has 19 residues. The germline V gene encodes CDR1 MGHRA and CDR2 YSYEKL. The CDR3 sequence is CASSQDHGRPSGAADTQYF. The CDR3 nucleotides are TGCGCCAGCAGCCAAGATCACGGCAGGCCATCTGGGGCGGCAGATACGCAGTATTTT.

The genes are TRBV6-5 and TRBJ1-2; D is perhaps TRBD1 (6 bases). Germline CDR1 reads MNHEY; CDR2 reads SVGAGI. The CDR3 covers 16 residues. Trimming left V 4 bases short and J 1 base short, with 16 bases between. CDR3 DNA: TGTGCCAGCAGTTTGGGGGCTGGAAGGAGTAACTATGGCTACACCTTC. Residues: CASSLGAGRSNYGYTF.

CDR3 loop: CASSITGRGPVMNTEAFF. The CDR3 DNA reads TGTGCCAGTAGTATCACGGGCAGGGGGCCTGTCATGAACACTGAAGCTTTCTTT. The V call is TRBV19, the J call TRBJ1-1; TRBD1 matches 8 bases. The germline V gene has CDR1 LNHDA and CDR2 SQIVND (reference sequence). The CDR3 sequence is 18 residues long. After removal of 3 bases from V and 0 bases from J, the junction contained 12 bases not matched to a gene.

This clone is medium-sized within its sample. The V call is TRBV6-4, the J call TRBJ2-2; D not certain. This CDR3 is built from 14 residues. Germline V gene data show CDR1 as MRHNA and CDR2 as SNTAGT. V was trimmed by 5 bases and J by 3 bases, leaving 10 bases between them. The CDR3 loop reads CASSPDSYTGELFF. In DNA form, the CDR3 reads TGTGCCAGCAGTCCCGACTCCTACACCGGGGAGCTGTTTTTT.

The chain employs TRBV5-6 and TRBJ1-2; the D gene is possibly TRBD1 (5 bases). V lost 6 bases and J lost 6, with 21 bases in between. This CDR3 is 15 amino acids long. Germline CDR1 and CDR2: SGHDT and YYEEEE. In nucleotides, the CDR3 is TGTGCCAGCACCAACCTCTTTCGACAGATACATGGCTACACCTTC. This codes for CASTNLFRQIHGYTF.